This TCR beta chain was observed in a study of CD8+ T cells in alopecia areata. Study overall: Patients remained on tofacitinib for 6 to 18 months and then went 6 months without it.

Noted treatment: oral pan-JAK inhibitor, 5-10 mg twice daily. Sequencing used cDNA as its template, made by extracting RNA and reverse transcribing it. Assay: immunoSEQ multiplex PCR; the TCRdb copy retains only in-frame clones and omits some. The table includes about 110,000 clones, less than 75% detected once. The input for sequencing was CD8+ T cells sorted from blood, taken at week 24, from a patient treated with tofacitinib. The TCR comes from a human donor with alopecia areata.

As DNA, the CDR3 is TGTGCCAGCAGCCTGTTAAAGGGGGCTGCTGGGGCCAACGTCCTGACTTTC. Encoded protein: CASSLLKGAAGANVLTF. The chain is built from TRBV7-2 and TRBJ2-6; TRBD1 matches 7 bases. The CDR3 totals 17 residues. Unmatched junction bases numbered 9, after V lost 5 bases and J lost 2 bases. CDR1 SGHTA and CDR2 FQGNSA come from the germline V gene.